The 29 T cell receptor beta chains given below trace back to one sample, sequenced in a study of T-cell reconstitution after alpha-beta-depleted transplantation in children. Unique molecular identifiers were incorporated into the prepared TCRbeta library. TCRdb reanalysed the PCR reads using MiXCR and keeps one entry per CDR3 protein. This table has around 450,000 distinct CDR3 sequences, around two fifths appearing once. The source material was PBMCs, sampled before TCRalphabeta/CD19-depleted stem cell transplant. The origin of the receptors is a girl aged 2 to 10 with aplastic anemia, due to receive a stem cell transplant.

The chain's CDR3 is CASSSSGTGVPEAFF. The CDR3 bases are TGTGCCAGCAGCAGCTCCGGGACAGGGGTCCCTGAAGCTTTCTTT. The rearrangement joins TRBV5-6 to TRBJ1-1; TRBD1 matches at 10 bases. The CDR3 loop spans 15 amino acids. Per germline, CDR1 SGHDT and CDR2 YYEEEE. V shed 4 bases, J shed 6 bases, and the junction held 9 bases outside the gene matches.

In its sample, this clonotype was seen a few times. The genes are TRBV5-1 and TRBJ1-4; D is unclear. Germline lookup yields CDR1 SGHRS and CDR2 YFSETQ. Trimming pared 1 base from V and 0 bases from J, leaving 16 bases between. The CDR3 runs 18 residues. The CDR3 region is CASSLNSDLYATNEKLFF. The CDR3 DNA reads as TGCGCCAGCAGCTTGAATTCAGACCTATATGCAACTAATGAAAAACTGTTTTTT.

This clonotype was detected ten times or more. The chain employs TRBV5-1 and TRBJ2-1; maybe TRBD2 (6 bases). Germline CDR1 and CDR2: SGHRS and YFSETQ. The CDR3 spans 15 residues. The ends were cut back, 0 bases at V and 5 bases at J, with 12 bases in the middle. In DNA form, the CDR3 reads TGCGCCAGCAGCTTGGGAGGGAGGCCCAACAATGAGCAGTTCTTC. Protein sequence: CASSLGGRPNNEQFF.

In nucleotides, the CDR3 is TGCGCCAGCAGCTTGGTTCCCGAAACCTACGAGCAGTACTTC. This encodes CASSLVPETYEQYF. The chain links TRBV5-1 to TRBJ2-7, with no clear D. The ends were cut back, 0 bases at V and 2 bases at J, with 9 bases in the middle. This CDR3 region has 14 residues. Germline V CDR1 and CDR2: SGHRS, YFSETQ.

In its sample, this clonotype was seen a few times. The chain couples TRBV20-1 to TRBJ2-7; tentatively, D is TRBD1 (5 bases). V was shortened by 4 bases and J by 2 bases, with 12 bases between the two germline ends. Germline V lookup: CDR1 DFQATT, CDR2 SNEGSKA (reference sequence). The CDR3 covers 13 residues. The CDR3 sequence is CSATQVTAYEQYF. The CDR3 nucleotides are TGCAGTGCTACACAGGTAACAGCCTACGAGCAGTACTTC.

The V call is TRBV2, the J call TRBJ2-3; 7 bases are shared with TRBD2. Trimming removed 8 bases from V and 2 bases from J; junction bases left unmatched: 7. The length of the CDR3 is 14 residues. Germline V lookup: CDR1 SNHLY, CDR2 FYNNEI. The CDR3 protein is CASAGTTYTDTQYF. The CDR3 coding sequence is TGTGCCAGCGCTGGGACTACATACACAGATACGCAGTATTTT. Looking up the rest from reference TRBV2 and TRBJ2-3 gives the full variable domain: EPEVTQTPSHQVTQMGQEVILRCVPISNHLYFYWYRQILGQKVEFLVSFYNNEISEKSEIFDDQFSVERPDGSNFTLKIRSTKLEDSAMYFCASAGTTYTDTQYFGPGTRLTVL.

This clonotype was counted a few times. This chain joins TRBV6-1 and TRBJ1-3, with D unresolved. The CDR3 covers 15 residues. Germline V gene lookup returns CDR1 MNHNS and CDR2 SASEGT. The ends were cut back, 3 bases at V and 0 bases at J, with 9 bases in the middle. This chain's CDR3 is CASSDPGNSGNTIYF. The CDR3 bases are TGTGCCAGCAGTGACCCCGGGAACTCTGGAAACACCATATATTTT.

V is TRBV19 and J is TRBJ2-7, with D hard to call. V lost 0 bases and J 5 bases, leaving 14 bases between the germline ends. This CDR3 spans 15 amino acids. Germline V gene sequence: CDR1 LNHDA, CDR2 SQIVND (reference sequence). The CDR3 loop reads CASSIDHGQPDEQYF. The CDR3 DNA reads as TGTGCCAGTAGTATAGATCACGGCCAGCCAGACGAGCAGTACTTC.

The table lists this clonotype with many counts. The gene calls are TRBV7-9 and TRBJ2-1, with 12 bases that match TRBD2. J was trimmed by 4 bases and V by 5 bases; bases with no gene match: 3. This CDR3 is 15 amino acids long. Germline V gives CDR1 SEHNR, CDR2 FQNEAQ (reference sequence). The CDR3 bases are TGTGCCAGCAGCGGGACTAGCGGGCTATACAATGAGCAGTTCTTC. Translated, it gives CASSGTSGLYNEQFF.

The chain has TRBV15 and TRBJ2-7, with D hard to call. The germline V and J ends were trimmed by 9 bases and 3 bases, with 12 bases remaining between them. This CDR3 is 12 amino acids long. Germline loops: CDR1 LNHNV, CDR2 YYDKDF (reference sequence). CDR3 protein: CATGPTSYEQYF. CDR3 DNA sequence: TGTGCCACTGGGCCGACAAGCTACGAGCAGTACTTC.

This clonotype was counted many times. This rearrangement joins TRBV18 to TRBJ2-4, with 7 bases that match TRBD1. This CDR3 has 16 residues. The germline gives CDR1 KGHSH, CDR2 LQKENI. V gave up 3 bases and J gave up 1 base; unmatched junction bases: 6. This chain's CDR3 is CASSPLVGQAKNIQYF. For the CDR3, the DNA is TGTGCCAGCTCACCTCTTGTGGGACAGGCCAAAAACATTCAGTACTTC.

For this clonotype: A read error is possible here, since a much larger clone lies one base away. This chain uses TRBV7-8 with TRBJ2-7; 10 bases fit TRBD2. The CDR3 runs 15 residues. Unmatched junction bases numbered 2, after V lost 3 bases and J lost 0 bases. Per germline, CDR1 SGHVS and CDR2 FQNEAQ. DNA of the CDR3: TGTGCCAGCAGCTTCGGACTAGCGGCCTCCTACGAGCAGTACTTC. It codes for CASSFGLAASYEQYF.

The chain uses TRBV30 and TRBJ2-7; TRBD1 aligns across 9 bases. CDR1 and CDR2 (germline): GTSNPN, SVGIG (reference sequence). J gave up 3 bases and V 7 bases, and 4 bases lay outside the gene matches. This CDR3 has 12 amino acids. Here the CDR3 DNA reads TGTGCCTTTCGGGACAGGGTCTACGAGCAGTACTTC. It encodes CAFRDRVYEQYF.

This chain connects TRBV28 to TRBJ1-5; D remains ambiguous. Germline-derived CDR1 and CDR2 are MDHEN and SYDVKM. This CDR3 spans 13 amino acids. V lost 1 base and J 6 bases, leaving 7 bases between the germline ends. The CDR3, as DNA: TGTGCCAGCAGTTTATACAAGGGTCAGCCCCAGCATTTT. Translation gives CASSLYKGQPQHF.

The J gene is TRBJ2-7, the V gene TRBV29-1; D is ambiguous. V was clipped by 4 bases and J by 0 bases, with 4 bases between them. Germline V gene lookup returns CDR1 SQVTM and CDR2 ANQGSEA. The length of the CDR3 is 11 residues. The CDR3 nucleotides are TGCAGCGTTGCATCCTCCTACGAGCAGTACTTC. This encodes CSVASSYEQYF.

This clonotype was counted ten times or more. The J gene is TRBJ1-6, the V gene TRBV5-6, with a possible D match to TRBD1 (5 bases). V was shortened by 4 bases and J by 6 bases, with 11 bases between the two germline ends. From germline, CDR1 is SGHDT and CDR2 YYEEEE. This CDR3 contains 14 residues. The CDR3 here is CASSPQGSNSPLHF. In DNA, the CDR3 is TGTGCCAGCAGCCCCCAGGGATCTAATTCACCCCTCCACTTT.

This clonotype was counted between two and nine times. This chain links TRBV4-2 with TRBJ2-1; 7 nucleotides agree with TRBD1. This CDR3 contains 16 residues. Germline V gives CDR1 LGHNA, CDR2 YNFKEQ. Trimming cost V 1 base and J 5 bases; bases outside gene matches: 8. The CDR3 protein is CASSQAGAGGDNEQFF. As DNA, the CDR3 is TGTGCCAGCAGCCAAGCCGGGGCAGGGGGAGACAATGAGCAGTTCTTC.

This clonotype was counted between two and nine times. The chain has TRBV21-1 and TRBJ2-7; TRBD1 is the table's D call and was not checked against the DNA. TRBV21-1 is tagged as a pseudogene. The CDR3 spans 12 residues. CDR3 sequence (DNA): TGTGCCAGCAGCAAACGGGAAGGCGAGCAGTACTTC. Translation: CASSKREGEQYF.

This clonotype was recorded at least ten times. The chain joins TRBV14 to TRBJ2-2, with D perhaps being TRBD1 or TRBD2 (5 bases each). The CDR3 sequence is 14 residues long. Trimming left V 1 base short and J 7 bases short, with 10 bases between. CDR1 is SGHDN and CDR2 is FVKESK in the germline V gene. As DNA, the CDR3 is TGTGCCAGCAGCCAAGCAGGGAGAGGCGGGGAGCTGTTTTTT. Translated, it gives CASSQAGRGGELFF.

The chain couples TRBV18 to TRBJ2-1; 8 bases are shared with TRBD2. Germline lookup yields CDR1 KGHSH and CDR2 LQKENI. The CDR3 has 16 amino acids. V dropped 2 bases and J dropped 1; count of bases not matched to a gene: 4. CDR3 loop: CASSPGGGRSYNEQFF. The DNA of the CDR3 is TGTGCCAGCTCACCAGGCGGCGGGAGGTCCTACAATGAGCAGTTCTTC.

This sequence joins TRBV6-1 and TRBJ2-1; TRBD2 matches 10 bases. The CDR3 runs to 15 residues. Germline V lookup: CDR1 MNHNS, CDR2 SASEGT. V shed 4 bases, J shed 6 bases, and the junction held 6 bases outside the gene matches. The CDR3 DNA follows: TGTGCCAGCAGTGCGAGCGGGAGGGGGGTCAATGAGCAGTTCTTC. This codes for CASSASGRGVNEQFF.

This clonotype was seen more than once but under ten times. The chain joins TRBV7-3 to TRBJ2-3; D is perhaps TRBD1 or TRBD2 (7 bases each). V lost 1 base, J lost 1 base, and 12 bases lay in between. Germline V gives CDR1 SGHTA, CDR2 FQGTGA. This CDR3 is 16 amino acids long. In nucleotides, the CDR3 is TGTGCCAGCAGCTTAAGACAGGGAGGGGGCACAGATACGCAGTATTTT. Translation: CASSLRQGGGTDTQYF. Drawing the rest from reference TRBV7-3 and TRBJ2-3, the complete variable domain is GAGVSQTPSNKVTEKGKYVELRCDPISGHTALYWYRQSLGQGPEFLIYFQGTGAADDSGLPNDRFFAVRPEGSVSTLKIQRTERGDSAVYLCASSLRQGGGTDTQYFGPGTRLTVL.

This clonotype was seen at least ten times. CDR3 amino acids: CSARARRAGDEQYF. The CDR3 DNA follows: TGCAGTGCTAGGGCACGGCGGGCGGGGGACGAGCAGTACTTC. The V gene is TRBV20-1, the J gene TRBJ2-7, with 7 nucleotides matching TRBD2. The junction had 10 bases not matched to a gene; V was cut back by 3 bases and J by 5 bases. Germline V CDR1 and CDR2: DFQATT, SNEGSKA (reference sequence). This CDR3 has 14 amino acids.

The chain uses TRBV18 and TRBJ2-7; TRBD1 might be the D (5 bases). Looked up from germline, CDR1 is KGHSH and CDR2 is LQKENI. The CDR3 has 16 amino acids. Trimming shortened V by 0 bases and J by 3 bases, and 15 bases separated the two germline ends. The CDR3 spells CASSPPQQTAIYEQYF. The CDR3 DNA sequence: TGTGCCAGCTCACCACCGCAGCAGACAGCGATCTACGAGCAGTACTTC.

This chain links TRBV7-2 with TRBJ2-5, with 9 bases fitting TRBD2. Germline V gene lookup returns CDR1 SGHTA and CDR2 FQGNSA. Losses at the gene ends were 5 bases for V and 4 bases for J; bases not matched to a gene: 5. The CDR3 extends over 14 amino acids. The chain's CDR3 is CASSRLRGGETQYF. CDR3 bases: TGTGCCAGCAGCCGGTTGCGGGGGGGAGAGACCCAGTACTTC. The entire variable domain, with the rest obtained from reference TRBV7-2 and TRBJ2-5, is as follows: GAGVSQSPSNKVTEKGKDVELRCDPISGHTALYWYRQSLGQGLEFLIYFQGNSAPDKSGLPSDRFSAERTGGSVSTLTIQRTQQEDSAVYLCASSRLRGGETQYFGPGTRLLVL.

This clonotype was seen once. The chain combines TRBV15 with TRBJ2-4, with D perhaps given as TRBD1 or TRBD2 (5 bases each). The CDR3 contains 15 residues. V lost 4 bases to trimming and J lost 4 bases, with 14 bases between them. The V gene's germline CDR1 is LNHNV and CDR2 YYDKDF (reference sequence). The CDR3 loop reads CATSKGSGAKNIQYF. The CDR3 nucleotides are TGTGCCACCAGCAAGGGGAGTGGAGCAAAAAACATTCAGTACTTC.

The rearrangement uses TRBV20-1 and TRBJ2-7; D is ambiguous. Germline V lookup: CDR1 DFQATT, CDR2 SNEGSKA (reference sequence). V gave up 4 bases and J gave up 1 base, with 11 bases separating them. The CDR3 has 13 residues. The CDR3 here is CSATRIGSYEQYF. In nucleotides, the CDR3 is TGCAGTGCTACTAGGATTGGGTCCTACGAGCAGTACTTC.

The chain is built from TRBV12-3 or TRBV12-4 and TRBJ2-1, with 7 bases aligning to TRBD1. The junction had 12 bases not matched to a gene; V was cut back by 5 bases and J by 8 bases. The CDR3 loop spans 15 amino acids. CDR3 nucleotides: TGTGCCAGCAGTCCGACGGGGACAGTTTACGATGAGCAGTTCTTC. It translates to CASSPTGTVYDEQFF.

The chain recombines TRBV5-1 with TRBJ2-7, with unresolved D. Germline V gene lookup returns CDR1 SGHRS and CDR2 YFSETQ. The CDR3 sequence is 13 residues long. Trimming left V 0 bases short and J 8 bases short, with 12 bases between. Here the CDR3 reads CASSLEEPVKQYF. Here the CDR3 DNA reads TGCGCCAGCAGCTTGGAAGAGCCCGTCAAGCAGTACTTC.